The 20 T cell receptor beta chains presented below share a single source sample, sequenced in a study of blood T cell repertoires in COVID-19. The repertoire was sequenced with immunoSEQ multiplex PCR; TCRdb's copy has only in-frame clones and lacks some. The sample carries 150,000 to 200,000 clones, 70% to 90% recorded once. The sequenced material came from peripheral blood. These receptors were collected from a middle-aged man with active or convalescent COVID-19.

The J gene is TRBJ1-6, the V gene TRBV23-1, with 10 bases identical to TRBD1. TRBV23-1 is an open reading frame whose function is uncertain. This CDR3 has 17 residues. V lost 9 bases, J lost 6 bases, and 14 bases stayed unmatched. The DNA of the CDR3 is TGCGCCAGGAAAGGCCGCGACAGGGGGCTTTCTAATTCACCCCTCCACTTT. It translates to CARKGRDRGLSNSPLHF.

The V and J genes are TRBV4-3 and TRBJ2-3, with TRBD2 matching over 8 bases. With V trimmed by 0 bases and J by 2 bases, 10 bases remained unmatched. There are 18 residues in the CDR3. Germline V CDR1 and CDR2: LGHNA, YSLEER. The CDR3 nucleotides read TGCGCCAGCAGCCAAGATCCTCCGACTAGCGCTGTCACAGATACGCAGTATTTT. This encodes CASSQDPPTSAVTDTQYF.

The J gene is TRBJ2-6, the V gene TRBV6-1; 8 bases map to TRBD1. Trimming took 2 bases from V and 2 from J; bases not matched to a gene: 8. CDR1 is MNHNS, CDR2 SASEGT, per germline. There are 18 residues in the CDR3. CDR3 nucleotide sequence: TGTGCCAGCAGTGAACGGGACAGGACCCTAACTGGGGCCAACGTCCTGACTTTC. Translated, it gives CASSERDRTLTGANVLTF.

The V gene is TRBV27, the J gene TRBJ2-1; D gene uncertain. Per the germline V gene, CDR1 is MNHEY and CDR2 is SMNVEV (reference sequence). The CDR3 contains 11 residues. The V end was cut by 2 bases, the J end by 10 bases, with 6 bases between. CDR3 protein: CASSLGQEQFF. CDR3 sequence (DNA): TGTGCCAGCAGTTTAGGGCAGGAGCAGTTCTTC.

The chain carries TRBV7-8 and TRBJ1-1, with D unclear. V lost 0 bases, J lost 1 base, and 12 bases lay in between. This CDR3 is built from 16 residues. The germline V gene encodes CDR1 SGHVS and CDR2 FQNEAQ. CDR3 sequence: CASSLAPGGWNTEAFF. CDR3 in DNA: TGTGCCAGCAGCTTAGCCCCGGGAGGGTGGAACACTGAAGCTTTCTTT.

J is TRBJ1-1 and V is TRBV5-6, with TRBD1 matching 9 bases. CDR1 SGHDT and CDR2 YYEEEE come from the germline V gene. This CDR3 comprises 16 residues. The ends lost 6 bases at V and 1 base at J; junction bases unmatched: 10. CDR3 in DNA: TGTGCCAGCAACGAAGCACCGGGACAGGGGAACACTGAAGCTTTCTTT. Translation: CASNEAPGQGNTEAFF.

This chain joins TRBV5-6 and TRBJ1-2, with 11 bases aligning to TRBD1. There are 16 residues in the CDR3. Germline CDR1 and CDR2: SGHDT and YYEEEE. V was pared by 0 bases and J by 0 bases, with 1 base of the junction left unmatched. The CDR3 spells CASSLGDRGSNYGYTF. The CDR3, as DNA: TGTGCCAGCAGCTTGGGGGACAGGGGGTCTAACTATGGCTACACCTTC.

The V gene is TRBV5-4, the J gene TRBJ2-5; 9 bases agree with TRBD2. The CDR3 has 17 residues. Trimming removed 0 bases from V and 2 bases from J; junction bases left unmatched: 8. Germline CDR1 SGHNT, CDR2 YYREEE (reference sequence). The CDR3 sequence: CASSLAAAGGQQETQYF. DNA of the CDR3: TGTGCCAGCAGCTTGGCCGCAGCGGGGGGACAGCAAGAGACCCAGTACTTC.

V gene TRBV15 combines with J gene TRBJ1-1, with a possible D match to TRBD1 (5 bases). Germline assignment: CDR1 LNHNV and CDR2 YYDKDF (reference sequence). CDR3 size: 16 residues. Deletions cut 4 bases from V and 0 bases from J, with 15 bases between. The CDR3 coding sequence is TGTGCCACCAGCATCCTCAGAGACAGCATGAACACTGAAGCTTTCTTT. It translates to CATSILRDSMNTEAFF.

The rearrangement links TRBV20-1 to TRBJ2-1; D is undetermined. The V gene lost 5 bases and the J gene lost 7 bases, with 6 bases spanning the gap. This CDR3 has 10 amino acids. The germline V gene has CDR1 DFQATT and CDR2 SNEGSKA (reference sequence). The CDR3 loop is CSAPLNEQFF. CDR3 DNA: TGCAGTGCTCCCTTAAATGAGCAGTTCTTC.

This chain links TRBV3-1 (or the pseudogene TRBV3-2) with TRBJ2-1; D uncertain. Germline loops: CDR1 LGHDT, CDR2 YNNKEL (reference sequence). The CDR3 extends over 15 amino acids. V shed 1 base and J shed 0 bases, with 7 bases lying between them. CDR3 in DNA: TGTGCCAGCAGCCAAGGCCCGGGCTCCTACAATGAGCAGTTCTTC. Its translation: CASSQGPGSYNEQFF.

As DNA, the CDR3 is TGCGCCAGCAGCCTCGGGACTAGCGGGAACCAAGAGACCCAGTACTTC. Its translation is CASSLGTSGNQETQYF. The chain links TRBV5-1 to TRBJ2-5, with TRBD2 matching 13 bases. Germline CDR1 and CDR2: SGHRS and YFSETQ. V trimming: 4 bases; J trimming: 0 bases; junction bases outside the gene matches: 3. The CDR3 extends over 16 amino acids.

This clone occurred a few times. The V call is TRBV11-2, the J call TRBJ1-2, with no clear D. The V gene lost 0 bases and the J gene lost 8 bases, with 13 bases spanning the gap. CDR1 is SGHAT and CDR2 is FQNNGV in the germline V gene. The CDR3 covers 14 residues. CDR3: CASSLDSSKEGYTF. In nucleotides, the CDR3 is TGTGCCAGCAGCTTAGATTCATCGAAGGAGGGCTACACCTTC.

J is TRBJ2-5 and V is TRBV7-3, with D possibly being TRBD2 (5 bases). The CDR3 length is 14 residues. The V end was cut by 5 bases, the J end by 4 bases, with 14 bases between. Germline V gives CDR1 SGHTA, CDR2 FQGTGA. The CDR3 nucleotides read TGTGCCAGCAGCCCCGCTGGAGGAATAGAGACCCAGTACTTC. Its protein product is CASSPAGGIETQYF.

The chain uses TRBV28 and TRBJ2-1, with TRBD2 matching over 7 bases. The CDR3 length is 14 residues. Germline V gene lookup returns CDR1 MDHEN and CDR2 SYDVKM. V lost 8 bases and J lost 4; bases outside the gene matches: 8. The CDR3 region is CASPQLAYYNEQFF. The CDR3 nucleotides read TGTGCCAGCCCCCAACTAGCGTATTACAATGAGCAGTTCTTC.

The chain recombines TRBV25-1 with TRBJ2-7; perhaps TRBD2 as D (6 bases). The CDR3 is 16 residues long. Germline V gives CDR1 MGHDK, CDR2 SYGVNS. V shed 5 bases and J shed 2 bases, with 19 bases lying between them. The CDR3, as DNA: TGTGCCAGCAGTCCTTCCCGGGACTCCCGGACCTACGAGCAGTACTTC. Translation: CASSPSRDSRTYEQYF.

CDR3 bases: TGTGCCAGCAGCTTAGGACGGACAGGGATTTTTCACGAGCAGTACTTC. It is translated as CASSLGRTGIFHEQYF. V and J are TRBV7-9 and TRBJ2-7, with 8 bases aligning to TRBD1. CDR1 is SEHNR, CDR2 FQNEAQ, per germline (reference sequence). V was clipped by 1 base and J by 5 bases; unmatched bases: 10. The CDR3 contains 16 residues.

The chain couples TRBV10-2 to TRBJ1-4, with a tentative D call TRBD1 (6 bases). Per germline, CDR1 WSHSY and CDR2 SAAADI. The germline V and J ends were trimmed by 10 bases and 8 bases, with 17 bases remaining between them. There are 13 residues in the CDR3. The CDR3 DNA is TGCGCCACCAACCGGGACATAGGGGAAAAACTGTTTTTT. Amino acid sequence: CATNRDIGEKLFF.

This rearrangement joins TRBV7-8 to TRBJ2-2; D perhaps matches TRBD1 (6 bases). This CDR3 region has 15 residues. V dropped 3 bases and J dropped 6 bases, with 14 bases sitting between them. CDR1 and CDR2 (germline): SGHVS, FQNEAQ. The CDR3 nucleotides are TGTGCCAGCAGCTTGGAACAGGGTTACGCCGGGGAGCTGTTTTTT. It translates to CASSLEQGYAGELFF. Full variable domain (outside the CDR3, taken from reference TRBV7-8 and TRBJ2-2): GAGVSQSPRYKVAKRGQDVALRCDPISGHVSLFWYQQALGQGPEFLTYFQNEAQLDKSGLPSDRFFAERPEGSVSTLKIQRTQQEDSAVYLCASSLEQGYAGELFFGEGSRLTVL.

The rearrangement links TRBV11-2 to TRBJ2-5, with a tentative D call TRBD1 (5 bases). The CDR3 has 14 amino acids. Germline loops: CDR1 SGHAT, CDR2 FQNNGV. Deletions cut 1 base from V and 5 bases from J, with 11 bases between. CDR3 sequence reads: CASSLAVWGETQYF. The CDR3, as DNA: TGTGCCAGCAGCTTAGCGGTCTGGGGCGAGACCCAGTACTTC.